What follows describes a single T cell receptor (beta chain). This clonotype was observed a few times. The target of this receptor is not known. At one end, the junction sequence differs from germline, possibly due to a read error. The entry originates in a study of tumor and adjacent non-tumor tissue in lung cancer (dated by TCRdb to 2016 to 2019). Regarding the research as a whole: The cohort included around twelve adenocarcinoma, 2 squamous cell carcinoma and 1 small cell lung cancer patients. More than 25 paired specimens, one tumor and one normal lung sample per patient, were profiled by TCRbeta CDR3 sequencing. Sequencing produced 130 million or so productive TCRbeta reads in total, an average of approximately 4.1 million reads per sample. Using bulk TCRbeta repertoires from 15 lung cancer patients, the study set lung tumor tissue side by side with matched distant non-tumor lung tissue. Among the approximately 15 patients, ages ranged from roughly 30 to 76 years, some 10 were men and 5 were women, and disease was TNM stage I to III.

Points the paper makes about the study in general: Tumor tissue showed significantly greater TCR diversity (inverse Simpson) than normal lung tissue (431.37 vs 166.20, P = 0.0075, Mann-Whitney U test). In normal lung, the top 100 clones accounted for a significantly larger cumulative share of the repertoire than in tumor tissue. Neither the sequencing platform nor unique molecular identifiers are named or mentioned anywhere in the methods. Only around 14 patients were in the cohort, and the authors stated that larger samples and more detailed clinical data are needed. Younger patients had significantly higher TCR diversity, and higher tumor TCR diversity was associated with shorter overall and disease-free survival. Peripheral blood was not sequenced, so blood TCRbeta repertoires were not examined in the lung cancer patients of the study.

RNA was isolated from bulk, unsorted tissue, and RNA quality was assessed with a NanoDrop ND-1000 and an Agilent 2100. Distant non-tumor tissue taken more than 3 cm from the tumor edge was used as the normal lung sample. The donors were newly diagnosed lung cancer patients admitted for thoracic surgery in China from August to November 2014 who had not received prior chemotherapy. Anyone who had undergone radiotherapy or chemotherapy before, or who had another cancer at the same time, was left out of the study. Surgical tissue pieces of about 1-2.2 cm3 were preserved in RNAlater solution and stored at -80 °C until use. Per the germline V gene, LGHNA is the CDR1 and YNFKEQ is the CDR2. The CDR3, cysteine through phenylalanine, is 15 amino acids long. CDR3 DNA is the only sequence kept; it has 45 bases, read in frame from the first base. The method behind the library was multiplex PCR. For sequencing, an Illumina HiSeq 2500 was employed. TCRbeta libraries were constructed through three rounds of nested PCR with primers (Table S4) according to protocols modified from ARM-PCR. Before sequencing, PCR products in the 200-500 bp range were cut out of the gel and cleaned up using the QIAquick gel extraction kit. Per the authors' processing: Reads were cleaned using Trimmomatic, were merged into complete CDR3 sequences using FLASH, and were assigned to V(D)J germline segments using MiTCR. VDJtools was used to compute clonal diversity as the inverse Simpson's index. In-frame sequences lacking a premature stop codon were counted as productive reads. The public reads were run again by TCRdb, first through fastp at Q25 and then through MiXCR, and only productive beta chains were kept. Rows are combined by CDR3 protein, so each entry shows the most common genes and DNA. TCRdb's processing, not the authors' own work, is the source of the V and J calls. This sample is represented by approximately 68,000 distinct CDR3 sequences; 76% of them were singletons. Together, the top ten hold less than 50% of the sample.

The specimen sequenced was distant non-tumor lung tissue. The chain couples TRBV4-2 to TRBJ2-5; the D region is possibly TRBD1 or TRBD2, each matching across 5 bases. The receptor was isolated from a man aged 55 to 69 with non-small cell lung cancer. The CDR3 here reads CASNQDRGARETQYF. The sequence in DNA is TGTGCCAGCAACCAAGATCGAGGGGCGCGGGAGACCCAGTACTTC.